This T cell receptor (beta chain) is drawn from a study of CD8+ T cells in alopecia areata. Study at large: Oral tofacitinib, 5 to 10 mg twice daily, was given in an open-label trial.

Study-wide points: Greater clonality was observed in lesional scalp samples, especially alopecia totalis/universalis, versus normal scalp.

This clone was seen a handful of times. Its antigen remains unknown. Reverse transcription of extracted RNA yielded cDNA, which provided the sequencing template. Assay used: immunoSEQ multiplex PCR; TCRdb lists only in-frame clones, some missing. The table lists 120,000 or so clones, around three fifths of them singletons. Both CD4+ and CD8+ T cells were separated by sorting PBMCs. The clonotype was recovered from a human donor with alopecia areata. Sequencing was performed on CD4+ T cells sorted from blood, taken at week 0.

CDR3 DNA: TGTGCCAGCTCACCACCTCTTGGCCGGGGCACCATATATTTT. Protein: CASSPPLGRGTIYF. The chain carries TRBV18 and TRBJ1-3; D is uncertain. The CDR3 loop spans 14 amino acids. Trimming pared 0 bases from V and 9 bases from J, leaving 12 bases between. Germline CDR1 and CDR2: KGHSH and LQKENI.